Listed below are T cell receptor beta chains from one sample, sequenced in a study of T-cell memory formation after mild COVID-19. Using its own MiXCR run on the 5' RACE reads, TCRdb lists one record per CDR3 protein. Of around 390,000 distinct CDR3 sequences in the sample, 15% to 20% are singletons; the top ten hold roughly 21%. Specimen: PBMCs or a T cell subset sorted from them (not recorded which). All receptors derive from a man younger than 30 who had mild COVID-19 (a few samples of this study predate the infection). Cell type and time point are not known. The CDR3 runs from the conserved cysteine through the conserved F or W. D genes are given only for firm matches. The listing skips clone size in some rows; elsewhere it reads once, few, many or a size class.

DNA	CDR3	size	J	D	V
TGTGCCATCAGTTACTTGGAGGGGGCGACTGAAGCTTTCTTT	CAISYLEGATEAFF	few	TRBJ1-1	TRBD1	TRBV10-3
TGTGCCATCAGGCAACAGGGGGTAACGGACAATGAGCAGTTCTTC	CAIRQQGVTDNEQFF	few	TRBJ2-1	TRBD1	TRBV10-3
TGTGCCAGCAGCGTGACAGGATATAATTCACCCCTCCACTTT	CASSVTGYNSPLHF	few	TRBJ1-6	.	TRBV9
TGTGCCAGCAGCTTAACGGGGGAGTTTGAAGCTTTCTTT	CASSLTGEFEAFF	.	TRBJ1-1	.	TRBV7-2
TGTGCCAGCAGCACGGGACGGGCAACCTATGGCTACACCTTC	CASSTGRATYGYTF	.	TRBJ1-2	.	TRBV7-2
TGCAGTGCCGGGGGGTTAGGTCTAGTGAAGTACTTC	CSAGGLGLVKYF	.	TRBJ2-5	TRBD2	TRBV20-1
TGTGCCAGCAGTGAGGGGGATCTGGGGAGTTCACCCCTCCACTTT	CASSEGDLGSSPLHF	few	TRBJ1-6	.	TRBV6-1
TGTGCCAGCAGTTGGACTACTAGCGGGGGGCCAGATACGCAGTATTTT	CASSWTTSGGPDTQYF	.	TRBJ2-3	TRBD2	TRBV9
TGTGCCAGCAGCTTAGTCTCGGGAAGAACCATATATTTT	CASSLVSGRTIYF	.	TRBJ1-3	.	TRBV7-9
TGCGCCAGCAGCTTGGGGGCTAGGAATGAGCAGTTCTTC	CASSLGARNEQFF	.	TRBJ2-1	.	TRBV5-1
TGTGCCAGCAGCTTTGGGCAGGGGGACTATGGCTACACCTTC	CASSFGQGDYGYTF	.	TRBJ1-2	TRBD1	TRBV5-5
TGTGCCAGCACCTCCGAGGAGACCCAGTACTTC	CASTSEETQYF	.	TRBJ2-5	.	TRBV12-3/TRBV12-4
TGTGCCAGCAGTGCAGGGGGGATAGAGACCCAGTACTTC	CASSAGGIETQYF	.	TRBJ2-5	.	TRBV6-5
TGCAGTGCTATAAAAGTGGATCAGCCCCAGCATTTT	CSAIKVDQPQHF	.	TRBJ1-5	.	TRBV20-1
TGTGCCACCACCGTACAAATGAACACTGAAGCTTTCTTT	CATTVQMNTEAFF	few	TRBJ1-1	.	TRBV15
TGTGCCAGCAGCCACGTCCATGAGCAGTTCTTC	CASSHVHEQFF	.	TRBJ2-1	.	TRBV7-2
TGCAGTGCGAAGACCCCCGACAGGCGGGAGACCCAGTACTTC	CSAKTPDRRETQYF	.	TRBJ2-5	.	TRBV20-1
TGTGCCAGCAGCTTAAGGTTAGGGACACCGAACACTGAAGCTTTCTTT	CASSLRLGTPNTEAFF	.	TRBJ1-1	.	TRBV7-9
TGTGCCTGGTCAGGGGGCGATTTTTCTGGAAACACCATATATTTT	CAWSGGDFSGNTIYF	few	TRBJ1-3	TRBD1	TRBV30
TGTGCCAGCAGCCGAGCTAGGGGGACTAGCTTGGGCACAGATACGCAGTATTTT	CASSRARGTSLGTDTQYF	.	TRBJ2-3	TRBD2	TRBV7-2
TGTGCCAGCAGCCCTTCGTCAGGACCCCATGAAAAACTGTTTTTT	CASSPSSGPHEKLFF	.	TRBJ1-4	.	TRBV12-3/TRBV12-4
TGTGCCAGCAGCCCGCAGGGGGCGCTTGGGAACATTCAGTACTTC	CASSPQGALGNIQYF	many	TRBJ2-4	TRBD1	TRBV7-3
TGTGCCAGTAGTAAAAGACCCGCCGTGCTCTATAATTCACCCCTCCACTTT	CASSKRPAVLYNSPLHF	.	TRBJ1-6	.	TRBV19
TGCAGTGCTAGAACCCGACAGGATTCGTGGGAGACCCAGTACTTC	CSARTRQDSWETQYF	.	TRBJ2-5	.	TRBV20-1
TGTGCCAGCAGCGGGGGACTTACTTCGAACACCGGGGAGCTGTTTTTT	CASSGGLTSNTGELFF	.	TRBJ2-2	.	TRBV9
TGTGCCAGCAATCCGCTTGGGGCTCGGGAGACCCAGTACTTC	CASNPLGARETQYF	.	TRBJ2-5	.	TRBV6-2/TRBV6-3
TGTGCCAGCAGCTTGTGGGATACTAGCACAGATACGCAGTATTTT	CASSLWDTSTDTQYF	few	TRBJ2-3	.	TRBV7-9
TGTGCCACCGGGACCGGGGGGAGGGAGCTGTTTTTT	CATGTGGRELFF	few	TRBJ2-2	TRBD2	TRBV24-1
TGCGCCAGCAGCCAAGATCAGGGTAGGCATAGCACAGATACGCAGTATTTT	CASSQDQGRHSTDTQYF	.	TRBJ2-3	.	TRBV4-1
TGCGCCAGCAGCCAGCGACAGCGCCTCGGGGGGAGCTCCTACAATGAGCAGTTCTTC	CASSQRQRLGGSSYNEQFF	.	TRBJ2-1	TRBD2	TRBV4-3
TGTGCCAGCCGCGACAGGGCCTTCCGATACACTGAAGCTTTCTTT	CASRDRAFRYTEAFF	.	TRBJ1-1	TRBD1	TRBV6-1
TGCGCCAGCAGCTTGGAACGGCCATTCTACAATGAGCAGTTCTTC	CASSLERPFYNEQFF	few	TRBJ2-1	.	TRBV5-1
TGTGCCAGCAAGGATCAGGGGGGCACCTACAATGAGCAGTTCTTC	CASKDQGGTYNEQFF	.	TRBJ2-1	.	TRBV2
TGTGCCAGCGGAACCCTCGATCAGCCCCAGCATTTT	CASGTLDQPQHF	.	TRBJ1-5	.	TRBV7-9
TGCACGACTGGGAGGGACACTGAAGCTTTCTTT	CTTGRDTEAFF	.	TRBJ1-1	.	TRBV20-1
TGCAGCGTGGCCCCCGGGACACCTTTCACCGGGGAGCTGTTTTTT	CSVAPGTPFTGELFF	few	TRBJ2-2	.	TRBV29-1
TGTGCCAGCAGCCGCGGACAGGACGTACCCGGGGAGCTGTTTTTT	CASSRGQDVPGELFF	few	TRBJ2-2	TRBD1	TRBV12-3/TRBV12-4
TGTGCCAGCAGCTCCCTGGGGTTTACCGGGGAGCTGTTTTTT	CASSSLGFTGELFF	few	TRBJ2-2	.	TRBV7-3
TGCGCCAGCAGCTTGGAGACAGGGGTCCAGCCCCAGCATTTT	CASSLETGVQPQHF	.	TRBJ1-5	TRBD1	TRBV5-1
TGTGCCAGCAGTTACGGGCCAGATACGCAGTATTTT	CASSYGPDTQYF	.	TRBJ2-3	.	TRBV6-2/TRBV6-3
TGTGCCAGCAGTTGGGGACAGGGGGGAGACTATGGCTACACCTTC	CASSWGQGGDYGYTF	.	TRBJ1-2	TRBD1	TRBV6-5
TGTGCCAGCAGCCAAGGGGGGGCCGTTGGCTACACCTTC	CASSQGGAVGYTF	few	TRBJ1-2	.	TRBV14
TGTGCCTATTCGGGCCAGTTTAACACCGGGGAGCTGTTTTTT	CAYSGQFNTGELFF	.	TRBJ2-2	.	TRBV7-9
TGTGCCAGCAGCTACGAAACAGGGCATTTCGGAGATACGCAGTATTTT	CASSYETGHFGDTQYF	.	TRBJ2-3	.	TRBV7-2
TGCAGCGCCACCGGGCTGGTGGTTGAAGCTTTCTTT	CSATGLVVEAFF	.	TRBJ1-1	.	TRBV29-1
TGTGCCATCAGGACCACAGGGTTGCAAGAGACCCAGTACTTC	CAIRTTGLQETQYF	.	TRBJ2-5	.	TRBV10-3
TGCGCCAGCAGTTCATTTAGCGGGGCTGTATACGAGCAGTACTTC	CASSSFSGAVYEQYF	many	TRBJ2-7	TRBD2	TRBV4-3
TGCAGTGCTAGGTCCGACTCCCCTTCCTACGAGCAGTACTTC	CSARSDSPSYEQYF	few	TRBJ2-7	.	TRBV20-1
TGTGCCAGCAGTTACTCGATACTAGGCGGGAAGAACACAGATACGCAGTATTTT	CASSYSILGGKNTDTQYF	.	TRBJ2-3	.	TRBV6-5
TGTGCCAGCAGCTCGGGGCCCCTCTCCGGGAATAATGAAAAACTGTTTTTT	CASSSGPLSGNNEKLFF	.	TRBJ1-4	.	TRBV7-2
TGCGCCAGCAGCCTTCGGACAGGGTCTAGCAATCAGCCCCAGCATTTT	CASSLRTGSSNQPQHF	.	TRBJ1-5	TRBD1	TRBV4-1
TGCACCAGCAGTTCTTCTTCCGTGGGACAGCCATTCACTGAAGCTTTCTTT	CTSSSSSVGQPFTEAFF	once	TRBJ1-1	TRBD1	TRBV27
TGCGCCAGCAGCCCCATCCCGTTGTCAGGGGGCTTGAACACTGAAGCTTTCTTT	CASSPIPLSGGLNTEAFF	few	TRBJ1-1	TRBD1	TRBV4-1
TGTGCCAGCAGCTATAGCGGGGGGTCAAGGAATGAGCAGTTCTTC	CASSYSGGSRNEQFF	.	TRBJ2-1	TRBD2	TRBV28
TGTGCCAGCAGCCCCGGGACTAGGGAGACCCAGTACTTC	CASSPGTRETQYF	few	TRBJ2-5	TRBD2	TRBV7-3
TGTGCCAGCTCACCAAGGTGGTACGAGCAGTACTTC	CASSPRWYEQYF	few	TRBJ2-7	.	TRBV18
TGTGCCAGCAGTTACGGGTACCAAGAGACCCAGTACTTC	CASSYGYQETQYF	.	TRBJ2-5	.	TRBV6-6
TGCAGCGTTGGGCCGTCCCGCAATGAGCAGTTCTTC	CSVGPSRNEQFF	.	TRBJ2-1	.	TRBV29-1
TGTGCCAGCAGTCCGGACAGCCCTTATAATTCACCCCTCCACTTT	CASSPDSPYNSPLHF	.	TRBJ1-6	.	TRBV27